Described below is a single T cell receptor beta chain sequence and its context. The sample comes from a study of blood T cell repertoires in COVID-19. The germline V and J ends were trimmed by 2 bases and 2 bases, with 9 bases remaining between them. Germline V gives CDR1 MNHEY, CDR2 SMNVEV (reference sequence). The CDR3 spans 14 residues. The method was immunoSEQ multiplex PCR; TCRdb's version includes in-frame clones alone and lacks a portion of them. The sample contains fewer than 45,000 clones, 91% of which appear only once. This sequence was found in a woman under 40 in a cohort sampled during active COVID-19. The chain links TRBV27 to TRBJ1-2, with D possibly being TRBD1 (5 bases). Material for sequencing was peripheral blood. Here the CDR3 reads CASSLQAGNYGYTF. Written as DNA, the CDR3 is TGTGCCAGCAGTTTACAGGCAGGGAACTATGGCTACACCTTC.